This T cell receptor (beta chain) was documented in a study of high-grade serous ovarian cancer treatment subgroups. The tumor samples were collected prior to definitive surgery or chemotherapy. Here immunoSEQ multiplex PCR was the method, and the copy in TCRdb shows in-frame clones only, minus some. The profile shows roughly 1,900 clones, 75% to 85% of them singletons. The germline V gene encodes CDR1 SGDLS and CDR2 YYNGEE. Trimming cost V 0 bases and J 4 bases, with 11 bases left between them. There are 14 residues in the CDR3. The V gene is TRBV9, the J gene TRBJ2-7; the D gene could be TRBD1 or TRBD2 (5 bases each). This TCR came from a human donor with high-grade serous ovarian cancer. Material for sequencing was tumor tissue. The CDR3 spells CASSVGGWGYEQYF. DNA for the CDR3: TGTGCCAGCAGCGTAGGGGGGTGGGGATACGAGCAGTACTTC.